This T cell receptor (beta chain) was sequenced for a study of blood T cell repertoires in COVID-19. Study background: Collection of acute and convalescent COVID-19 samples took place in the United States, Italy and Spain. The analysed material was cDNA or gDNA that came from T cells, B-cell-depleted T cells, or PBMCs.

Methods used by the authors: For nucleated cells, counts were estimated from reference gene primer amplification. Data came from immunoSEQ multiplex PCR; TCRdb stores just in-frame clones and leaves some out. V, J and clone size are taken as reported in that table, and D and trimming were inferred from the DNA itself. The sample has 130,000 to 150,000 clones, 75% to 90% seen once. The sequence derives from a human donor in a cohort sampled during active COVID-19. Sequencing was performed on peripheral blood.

The CDR3 reads CASSPQITGLYEKLFF. CDR3 in DNA: TGTGCCAGTAGTCCGCAGATTACAGGGTTATATGAAAAACTGTTTTTT. The chain recombines TRBV19 with TRBJ1-4, with D possibly being TRBD1 (6 bases). The V gene lost 5 bases and the J gene lost 6 bases, with 19 bases spanning the gap. The CDR3 contains 16 residues. Germline-derived CDR1 and CDR2 are LNHDA and SQIVND (reference sequence).